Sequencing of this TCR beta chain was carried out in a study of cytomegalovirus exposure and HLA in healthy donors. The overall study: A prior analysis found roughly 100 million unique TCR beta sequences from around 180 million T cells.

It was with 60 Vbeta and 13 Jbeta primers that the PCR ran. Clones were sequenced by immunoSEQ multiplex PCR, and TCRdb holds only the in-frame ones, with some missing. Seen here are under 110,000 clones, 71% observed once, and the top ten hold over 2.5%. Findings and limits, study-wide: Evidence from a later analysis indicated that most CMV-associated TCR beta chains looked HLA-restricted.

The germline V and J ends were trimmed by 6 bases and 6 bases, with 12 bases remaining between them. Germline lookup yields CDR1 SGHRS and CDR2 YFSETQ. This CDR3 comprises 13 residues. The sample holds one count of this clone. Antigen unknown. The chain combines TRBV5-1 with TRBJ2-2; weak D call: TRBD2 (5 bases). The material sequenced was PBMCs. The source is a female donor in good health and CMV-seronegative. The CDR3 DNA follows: TGCGCCAGCAAAGAGGGTAGGCCCGGGGAGCTGTTTTTT. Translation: CASKEGRPGELFF.